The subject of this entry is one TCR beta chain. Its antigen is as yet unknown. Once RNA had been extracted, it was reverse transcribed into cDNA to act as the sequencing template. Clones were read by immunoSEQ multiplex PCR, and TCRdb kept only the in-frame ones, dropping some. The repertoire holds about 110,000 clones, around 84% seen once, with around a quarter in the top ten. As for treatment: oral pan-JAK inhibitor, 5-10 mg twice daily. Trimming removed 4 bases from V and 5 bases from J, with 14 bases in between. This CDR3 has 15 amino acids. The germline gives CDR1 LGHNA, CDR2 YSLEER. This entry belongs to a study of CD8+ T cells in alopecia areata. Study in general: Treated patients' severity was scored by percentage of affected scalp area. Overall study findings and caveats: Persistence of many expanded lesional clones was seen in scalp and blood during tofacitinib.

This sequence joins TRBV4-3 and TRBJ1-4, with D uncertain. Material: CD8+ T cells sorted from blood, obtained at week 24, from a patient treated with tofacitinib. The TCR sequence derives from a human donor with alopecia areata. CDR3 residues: CASSPTVGINEKLFF. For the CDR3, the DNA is TGCGCCAGCAGCCCCACCGTGGGGATAAATGAAAAACTGTTTTTT.